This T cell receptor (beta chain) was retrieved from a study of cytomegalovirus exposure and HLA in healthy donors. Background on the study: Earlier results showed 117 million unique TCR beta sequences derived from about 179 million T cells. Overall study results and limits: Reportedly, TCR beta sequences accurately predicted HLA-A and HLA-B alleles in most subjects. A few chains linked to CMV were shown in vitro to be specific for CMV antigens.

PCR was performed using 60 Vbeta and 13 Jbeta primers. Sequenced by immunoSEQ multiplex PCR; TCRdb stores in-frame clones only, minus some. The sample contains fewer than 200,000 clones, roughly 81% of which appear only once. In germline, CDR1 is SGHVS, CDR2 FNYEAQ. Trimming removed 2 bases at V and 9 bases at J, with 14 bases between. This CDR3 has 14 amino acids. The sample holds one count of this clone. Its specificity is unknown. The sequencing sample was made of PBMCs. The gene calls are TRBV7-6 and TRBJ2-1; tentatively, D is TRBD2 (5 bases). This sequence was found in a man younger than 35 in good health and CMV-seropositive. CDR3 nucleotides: TGTGCCAGCAGCTTACAAGACCCGGCGGGTGAGCAGTTCTTC. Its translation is CASSLQDPAGEQFF.